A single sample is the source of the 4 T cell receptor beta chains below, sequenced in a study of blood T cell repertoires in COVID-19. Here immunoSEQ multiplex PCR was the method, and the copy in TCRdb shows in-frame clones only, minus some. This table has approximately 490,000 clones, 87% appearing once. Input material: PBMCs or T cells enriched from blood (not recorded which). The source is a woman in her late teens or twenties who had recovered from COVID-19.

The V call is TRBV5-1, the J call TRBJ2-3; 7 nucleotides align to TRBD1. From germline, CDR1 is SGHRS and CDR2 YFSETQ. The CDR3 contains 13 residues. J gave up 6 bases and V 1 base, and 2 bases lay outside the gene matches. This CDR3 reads CASSLRGPDTQYF. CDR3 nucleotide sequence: TGCGCCAGCAGCTTGAGGGGGCCGGATACGCAGTATTTT.

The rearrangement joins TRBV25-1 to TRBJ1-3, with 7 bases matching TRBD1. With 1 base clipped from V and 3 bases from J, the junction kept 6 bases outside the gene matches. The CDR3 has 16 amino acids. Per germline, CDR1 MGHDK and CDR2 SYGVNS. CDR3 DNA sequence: TGTGCCAGCAGTGAATCCGCGACAGGGAATGGAAACACCATATATTTT. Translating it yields CASSESATGNGNTIYF. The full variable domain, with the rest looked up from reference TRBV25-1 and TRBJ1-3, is EADIYQTPRYLVIGTGKKITLECSQTMGHDKMYWYQQDPGMELHLIHYSYGVNSTEKGDLSSESTVSRIRTEHFPLTLESARPSHTSQYLCASSESATGNGNTIYFGEGSWLTVV.

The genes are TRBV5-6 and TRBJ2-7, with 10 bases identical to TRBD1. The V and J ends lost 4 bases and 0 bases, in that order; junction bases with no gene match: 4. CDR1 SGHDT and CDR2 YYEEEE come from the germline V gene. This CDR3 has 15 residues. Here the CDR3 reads CASSADRGHSYEQYF. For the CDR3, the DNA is TGTGCCAGCAGCGCTGACAGGGGGCACTCCTACGAGCAGTACTTC.

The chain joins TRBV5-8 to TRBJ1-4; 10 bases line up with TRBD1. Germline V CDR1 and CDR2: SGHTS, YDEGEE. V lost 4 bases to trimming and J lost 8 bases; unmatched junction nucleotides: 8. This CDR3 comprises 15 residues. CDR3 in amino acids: CASSLTGTGVEKLFF. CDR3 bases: TGTGCCAGCAGCCTGACCGGGACAGGGGTGGAAAAACTGTTTTTT.